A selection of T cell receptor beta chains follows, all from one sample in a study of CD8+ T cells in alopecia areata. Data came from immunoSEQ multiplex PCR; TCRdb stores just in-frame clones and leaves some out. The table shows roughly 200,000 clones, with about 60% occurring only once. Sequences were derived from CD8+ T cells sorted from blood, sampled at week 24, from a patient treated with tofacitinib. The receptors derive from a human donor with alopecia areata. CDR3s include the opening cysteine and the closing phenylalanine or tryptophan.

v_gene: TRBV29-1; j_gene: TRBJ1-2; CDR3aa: CSADRGRDYGYTF
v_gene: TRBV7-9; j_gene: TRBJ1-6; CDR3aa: CASSTGIRDSPLHF
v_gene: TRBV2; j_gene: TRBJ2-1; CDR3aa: CASSSRYDQFF
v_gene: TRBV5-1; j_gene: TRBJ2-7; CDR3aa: CASSFTTTSDSYEQYF
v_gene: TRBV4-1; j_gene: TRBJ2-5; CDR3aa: CASSQETSGGETQYF
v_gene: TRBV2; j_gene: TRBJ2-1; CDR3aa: CASSEGTGNSYNEQFF
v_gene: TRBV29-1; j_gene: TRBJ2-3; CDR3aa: CSVAAGSYRTDTQYF
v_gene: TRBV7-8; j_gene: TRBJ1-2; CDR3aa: CASSPRQGPNYGYTF
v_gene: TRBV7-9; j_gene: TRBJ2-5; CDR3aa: CASGTGGETQYF
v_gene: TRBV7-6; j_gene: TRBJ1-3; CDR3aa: CASSPGTGVGNTIYF
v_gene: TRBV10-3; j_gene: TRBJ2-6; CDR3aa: CAIGTGDSGANVLTF
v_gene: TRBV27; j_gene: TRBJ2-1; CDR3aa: CASKGDYNEQFF
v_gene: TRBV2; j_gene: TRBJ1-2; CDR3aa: CASSEVGDYGYTF
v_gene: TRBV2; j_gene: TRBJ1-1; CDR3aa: CATPSGYTEAFF
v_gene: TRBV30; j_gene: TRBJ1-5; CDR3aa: CAWAGQTDEPFQPQHF
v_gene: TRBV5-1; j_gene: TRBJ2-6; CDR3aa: CASSLPGQGTKYSGANVLTF
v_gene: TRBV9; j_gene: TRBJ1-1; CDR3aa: CASSDSGANTEAFF
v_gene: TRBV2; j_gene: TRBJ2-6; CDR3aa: CASRLDRVSGANVLTF
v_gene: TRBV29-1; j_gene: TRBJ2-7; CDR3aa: CSVEDPRTNGYEQYF
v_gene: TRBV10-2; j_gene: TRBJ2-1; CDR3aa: CASSSYNEQFF
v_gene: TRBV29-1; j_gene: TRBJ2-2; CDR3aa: CSVGGGAAGTGELFF
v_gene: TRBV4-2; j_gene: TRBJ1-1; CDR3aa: CASTLGQVEDEAFF
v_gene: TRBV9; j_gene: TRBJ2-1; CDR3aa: CASSVAYGGLAGAPYNEQFF
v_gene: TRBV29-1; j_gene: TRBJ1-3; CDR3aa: CSVRTVEAGNTIYF
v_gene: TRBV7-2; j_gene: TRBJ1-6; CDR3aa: CASSSSYRSSYNSPLHF
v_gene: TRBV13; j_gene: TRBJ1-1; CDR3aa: CASSPRQRPIRNTEAFF
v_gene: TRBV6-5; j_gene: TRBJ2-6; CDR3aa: CASGTGASGANVLTF
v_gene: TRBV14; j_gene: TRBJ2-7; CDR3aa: CASSQDLGGYYEQYF
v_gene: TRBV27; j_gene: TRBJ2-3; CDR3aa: CASTSGTTSTDTQYF
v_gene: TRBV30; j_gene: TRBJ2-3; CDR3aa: CAWSGSGGGTDTQYF
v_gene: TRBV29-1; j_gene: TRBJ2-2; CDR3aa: CSVEDGHTGELFF
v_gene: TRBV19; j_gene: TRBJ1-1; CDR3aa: CASSPRGGRTEAFF
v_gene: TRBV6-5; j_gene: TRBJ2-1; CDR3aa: CASSKSDREDEQFF
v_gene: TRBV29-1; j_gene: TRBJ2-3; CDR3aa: CSVEWQGAIGDTQYF
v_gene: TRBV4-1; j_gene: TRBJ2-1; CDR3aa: CASSQTYSGGLNEQFF
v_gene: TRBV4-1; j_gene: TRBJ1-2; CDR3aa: CASSQGVQGFFANYGYTF
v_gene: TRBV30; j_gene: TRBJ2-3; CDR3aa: CAWSLGRDGGTQYF
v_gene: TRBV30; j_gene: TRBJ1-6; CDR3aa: CAWSQGVAANSPLHF
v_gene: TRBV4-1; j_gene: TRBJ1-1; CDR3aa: CASSPRGGTEAFF